The 18 T cell receptor beta chains below all came from one sample that was sequenced in a study of blood T cell repertoires in COVID-19. The table came from immunoSEQ multiplex PCR; TCRdb's copy has only in-frame clones and leaves some out. Of 200,000 to 250,000 clones in the sample, around nine tenths were seen once. The sequencing input was PBMCs or T cells enriched from blood (not recorded which). All receptors come from a woman aged 45-65 years who had recovered from COVID-19.

The J gene is TRBJ1-2, the V gene TRBV28; a possible D gene is TRBD1 (5 bases). Germline V CDR1 and CDR2: MDHEN, SYDVKM. The CDR3 contains 13 residues. Trimming stripped 6 bases from V and 8 bases from J, with 16 bases between. Here the CDR3 DNA reads TGTGCCAGCAGCCTGCCGGGGAGGGGAGGCTACACCTTC. This gives the protein CASSLPGRGGYTF.

CDR3 residues: CSVETAGSDEQYF. The CDR3 DNA sequence: TGCAGCGTTGAAACAGCAGGTAGCGACGAGCAGTACTTC. V and J are TRBV29-1 and TRBJ2-7, with D possibly TRBD2 on 5 matching bases. Trimming removed 2 bases from V and 5 bases from J, with 13 bases in between. Germline values: CDR1 SQVTM, CDR2 ANQGSEA. The CDR3 consists of 13 residues.

V and J are TRBV28 and TRBJ1-4; D might be TRBD1 (5 bases). There are 15 residues in the CDR3. The V end was cut by 3 bases, the J end by 3 bases, with 11 bases between. Germline-derived CDR1 and CDR2 are MDHEN and SYDVKM. The CDR3 DNA follows: TGTGCCAGCAGTTTGGAGGGGAGGGCTAATGAAAAACTGTTTTTT. Amino acid sequence: CASSLEGRANEKLFF.

This clone was counted a single time. V usage is TRBV15 and J usage is TRBJ2-5; D perhaps matches TRBD2 (5 bases). Germline lookup yields CDR1 LNHNV and CDR2 YYDKDF (reference sequence). This CDR3 is 13 amino acids long. Deletions cut 1 base from V and 5 bases from J, with 8 bases between. CDR3 loop: CATSRGGFETQYF. For the CDR3, the DNA is TGTGCCACCAGCAGAGGAGGGTTTGAGACCCAGTACTTC.

This chain links TRBV5-1 with TRBJ2-2; D might be TRBD2 (5 bases). Trimming took off 0 bases at V and 6 bases at J, with 21 bases between the two ends. CDR1 is SGHRS and CDR2 is YFSETQ in the germline V gene. CDR3 length: 18 amino acids. The CDR3 nucleotides are TGCGCCAGCAGCTTGGCTAGTTCTAGCCCCATTCGTCCCGGGGAGCTGTTTTTT. Translating gives CASSLASSSPIRPGELFF.

This chain joins TRBV2 and TRBJ2-1; 10 nucleotides agree with TRBD2. V shed 7 bases, J shed 4 bases, and the junction held 4 bases outside the gene matches. Germline V gives CDR1 SNHLY, CDR2 FYNNEI. This CDR3 is built from 14 residues. The CDR3 bases are TGTGCCAGCATAAGGACTAGCGGATACAATGAGCAGTTCTTC. This codes for CASIRTSGYNEQFF.

This clone has just one count. The chain is built from TRBV18 and TRBJ1-1, with TRBD1 matching 8 bases. From germline, CDR1 is KGHSH and CDR2 LQKENI. The CDR3 length is 16 residues. Trimming removed 2 bases from V and 2 bases from J; junction bases left unmatched: 7. CDR3 nucleotides: TGTGCCAGCTCACCAACCGGGACAGGAGAAAACACTGAAGCTTTCTTT. Translated, it gives CASSPTGTGENTEAFF.

The rearrangement uses TRBV28 and TRBJ1-2; 10 bases agree with TRBD1. This CDR3 comprises 17 residues. Germline lookup yields CDR1 MDHEN and CDR2 SYDVKM. V trimming: 11 bases; J trimming: 2 bases; junction bases outside the gene matches: 17. CDR3 sequence (DNA): TGTGCCGTTCCGACGGGCGGACAGGGGGACTCCAACTATGGCTACACCTTC. As protein: CAVPTGGQGDSNYGYTF.

The chain has TRBV5-5 and TRBJ2-5; D is perhaps TRBD2 (5 bases). V was trimmed by 3 bases and J by 1 base, leaving 10 bases between them. Germline-derived CDR1 and CDR2 are SGHKS and YYEKEE (reference sequence). The CDR3 sequence is 14 residues long. CDR3 region: CASSWRTVQETQYF. CDR3 bases: TGTGCCAGCAGCTGGAGGACGGTCCAAGAGACCCAGTACTTC.

The chain couples TRBV4-2 to TRBJ2-2; 14 nucleotides agree with TRBD2. The CDR3 has 18 residues. Looked up from germline, CDR1 is LGHNA and CDR2 is YNFKEQ. V shed 0 bases, J shed 5 bases, and the junction held 5 bases outside the gene matches. CDR3 nucleotide sequence: TGTGCCAGCAGCCAAGACCGGGGACTAGCGGGAGCAACCGGGGAGCTGTTTTTT. It encodes CASSQDRGLAGATGELFF.

The chain couples TRBV3-1 (or the pseudogene TRBV3-2) to TRBJ2-7; D possibly corresponds to TRBD2 (5 bases). V was pared by 3 bases and J by 6 bases, with 18 bases between. Germline CDR1 is LGHDT and CDR2 is YNNKEL (reference sequence). The CDR3 runs 15 residues. The CDR3 DNA follows: TGTGCCAGCAGCCAGTGGCCCGGGGAATCTTCCGAGCAGTACTTC. Translating gives CASSQWPGESSEQYF.

The rearrangement links TRBV5-1 to TRBJ2-7, with TRBD2 matching 8 bases. In germline, CDR1 is SGHRS, CDR2 YFSETQ. V dropped 4 bases and J dropped 6; count of bases not matched to a gene: 12. CDR3 length: 15 amino acids. The CDR3 coding sequence is TGCGCCAGCAGCCTTTTAAGCGGGAGAGGGGTCGAGCAGTACTTC. Protein: CASSLLSGRGVEQYF.

The chain joins TRBV19 to TRBJ2-3; possible D gene TRBD2, 5 bases. Germline V lookup: CDR1 LNHDA, CDR2 SQIVND (reference sequence). This CDR3 region has 15 residues. V lost 3 bases, J lost 0 bases, and 10 bases lay in between. As DNA, the CDR3 is TGTGCCAGTAGTATTGGCGGAGGCAGCACAGATACGCAGTATTTT. It translates to CASSIGGGSTDTQYF.

The chain has TRBV29-1 and TRBJ2-1; TRBD2 matches 12 bases. With V trimmed by 2 bases and J by 2 bases, 7 bases remained unmatched. Germline V gene lookup returns CDR1 SQVTM and CDR2 ANQGSEA. The CDR3 totals 17 residues. The CDR3 spells CSVETGTSGRTYNEQFF. DNA for the CDR3: TGCAGCGTTGAAACCGGGACTAGCGGGCGGACCTACAATGAGCAGTTCTTC.

The sample holds a few counts of this clone. The chain joins TRBV27 to TRBJ2-7, with TRBD2 matching 8 bases. The V gene end was trimmed by 2 bases and the J gene end by 3 bases; junction bases not matched to a gene: 6. This CDR3 spans 15 amino acids. Germline V lookup: CDR1 MNHEY, CDR2 SMNVEV (reference sequence). In DNA, the CDR3 is TGTGCCAGCAGTTTACGGCGGGAGGCCATCTACGAGCAGTACTTC. Amino acid sequence: CASSLRREAIYEQYF.

The chain joins TRBV30 to TRBJ1-5; D unresolved. There are 13 residues in the CDR3. Trimming removed 1 base from V and 5 bases from J, with 9 bases in between. CDR1 and CDR2 from the germline V gene are GTSNPN and SVGIG (reference sequence). CDR3 sequence: CAWSEGRDQPQHF. Here the CDR3 DNA reads TGTGCCTGGAGTGAAGGGAGGGATCAGCCCCAGCATTTT.

V and J are TRBV7-3 and TRBJ1-5; 8 nucleotides agree with TRBD1. Germline V gene sequence: CDR1 SGHTA, CDR2 FQGTGA. This CDR3 comprises 16 residues. V shed 8 bases and J 0 bases; nucleotides not matched to a gene: 9. The CDR3 bases are TGTGCCAGCTCCCCAGGGGGCCGATATAGCAATCAGCCCCAGCATTTT. Amino acid sequence: CASSPGGRYSNQPQHF.

This clone was seen only a few times. The chain combines TRBV12-3 or TRBV12-4 with TRBJ2-1; D is possibly TRBD1 (5 bases). V was shortened by 7 bases and J by 4 bases, with 11 bases between the two germline ends. This CDR3 region has 13 residues. The CDR3: CASTNGQYNEQFF. The CDR3 region has the DNA TGTGCCAGCACCAACGGACAATACAATGAGCAGTTCTTC.